What follows are 20 T cell receptor beta chains derived from one specimen sequenced in a study of response to subunit inactivated influenza vaccine. In TCRdb, the RT-PCR reads were re-called with MiXCR into one record per CDR3 protein. Here the sample spans 450,000 to 550,000 distinct CDR3 sequences, 25% being singletons. Sequencing was performed on CD4+ T cells sorted from PBMCs, taken about 5 days after vaccination. These receptors all stem from a man in his fifties who received an inactivated influenza vaccine.

The chain has TRBV7-2 and TRBJ1-2, with D possibly matching TRBD1 (5 bases). The CDR3 length is 14 residues. CDR1 is SGHTA and CDR2 is FQGNSA in the germline V gene. With 6 bases removed from V and 4 bases from J, the gap between germline ends came to 15 bases. CDR3 sequence (DNA): TGTGCCAGCAGGTCCGGGGCGGGTAGCTATGGCTACACCTTC. This gives the protein CASRSGAGSYGYTF.

This clonotype was seen a few times. This chain uses TRBV29-1 with TRBJ2-4; D is perhaps TRBD1 (5 bases). The germline V and J ends were trimmed by 7 bases and 5 bases, with 9 bases remaining between them. The CDR3 totals 11 residues. Germline lookup yields CDR1 SQVTM and CDR2 ANQGSEA. This CDR3 is CSGATENIQYF. The CDR3 nucleotides read TGCAGCGGTGCGACAGAAAACATTCAGTACTTC.

V usage is TRBV20-1 and J usage is TRBJ2-5; 8 bases match TRBD2. CDR1 is DFQATT and CDR2 is SNEGSKA in the germline V gene (reference sequence). The length of the CDR3 is 17 residues. The V and J ends lost 2 bases and 1 base, in that order; junction bases with no gene match: 12. The CDR3 loop is CSARSRWSGSFQETQYF. The CDR3 coding sequence is TGCAGTGCTAGAAGCAGATGGAGCGGGAGCTTCCAAGAGACCCAGTACTTC.

The gene calls are TRBV28 and TRBJ2-5, with 7 bases that match TRBD1. Germline assignment: CDR1 MDHEN and CDR2 SYDVKM. J was trimmed by 5 bases and V by 6 bases; bases with no gene match: 15. The CDR3 consists of 16 residues. The DNA for the CDR3 is TGTGCCAGCAGAACCCCCCTGACAGGGAAGTTTGAGACCCAGTACTTC. Its translation is CASRTPLTGKFETQYF.

V gene TRBV5-5 combines with J gene TRBJ1-5, with TRBD1 as a possible D gene (6 bases). This CDR3 is built from 16 residues. CDR1 is SGHKS, CDR2 YYEKEE, per germline (reference sequence). V was trimmed by 0 bases and J by 0 bases, leaving 10 bases between them. CDR3 nucleotide sequence: TGTGCCAGCAGCTTGGTGGGGGGCTATAGCAATCAGCCCCAGCATTTT. Translating gives CASSLVGGYSNQPQHF.

The rearrangement joins TRBV11-2 to TRBJ2-6; 12 bases agree with TRBD1. In germline, CDR1 is SGHAT, CDR2 FQNNGV. The V and J ends lost 5 bases and 1 base, in that order; junction bases with no gene match: 12. This CDR3 is 20 amino acids long. The CDR3 coding sequence is TGTGCCAGCAGCCCCCAACCGCCGGGACAGGGGGCTTCTGGGGCCAACGTCCTGACTTTC. This codes for CASSPQPPGQGASGANVLTF.

The chain carries TRBV7-2 and TRBJ2-7; D is possibly TRBD1 (5 bases). V dropped 3 bases and J dropped 3 bases, with 12 bases sitting between them. Germline CDR1 and CDR2: SGHTA and FQGNSA. The CDR3 runs to 14 residues. The CDR3 spells CASSLDIFSYEQYF. CDR3 nucleotides: TGTGCCAGCAGCTTGGACATATTCAGCTACGAGCAGTACTTC.

This clonotype has more than one count but fewer than ten. This chain links TRBV25-1 with TRBJ2-5; D is uncertain. Between the trimmed V and J ends, which lost 5 bases and 2 bases, there was a span of 6 bases. Germline assignment: CDR1 MGHDK and CDR2 SYGVNS. The CDR3 sequence is 12 residues long. The CDR3 DNA sequence: TGTGCCAGCAGTAGAGAACAAGAGACCCAGTACTTC. It codes for CASSREQETQYF.

This clonotype was seen more than once but under ten times. The rearrangement joins TRBV20-1 to TRBJ2-1, with TRBD2 matching over 12 bases. CDR1 is DFQATT and CDR2 is SNEGSKA in the germline V gene (reference sequence). Germline trimming cut 1 base from V and 2 bases from J; bases unmatched to any gene: 3. This CDR3 comprises 16 residues. CDR3: CSARASSGGAYNEQFF. CDR3 DNA: TGCAGTGCTAGAGCATCTAGCGGGGGGGCCTACAATGAGCAGTTCTTC.

There are a few counts of this clonotype. The V and J genes are TRBV7-8 and TRBJ2-3; D not resolved. Per the germline V gene, CDR1 is SGHVS and CDR2 is FQNEAQ. This CDR3 has 13 residues. The V end was cut by 3 bases, the J end by 4 bases, with 8 bases between. CDR3 coding DNA: TGTGCCAGCAGCTTTCCACGGTCAGATACGCAGTATTTT. Protein sequence: CASSFPRSDTQYF.

This clonotype was counted only a few times. The chain joins TRBV10-2 to TRBJ2-2; D not resolved. With 3 bases removed from V and 1 base from J, the gap between germline ends came to 12 bases. The V gene's germline CDR1 is WSHSY and CDR2 SAAADI. This CDR3 region has 16 residues. The CDR3 bases are TGCGCCAGCAGTGATTTGGTGGGTTGGAACACCGGGGAGCTGTTTTTT. This codes for CASSDLVGWNTGELFF.

This clonotype has only one observation. The V call is TRBV20-1, the J call TRBJ2-7; maybe TRBD2 (5 bases). The CDR3 runs 15 residues. From germline, CDR1 is DFQATT and CDR2 SNEGSKA (reference sequence). The ends were cut back, 0 bases at V and 5 bases at J, with 17 bases in the middle. CDR3 sequence reads: CSARDAEGWGNEQYF. In DNA, the CDR3 is TGCAGTGCTAGAGATGCTGAGGGTTGGGGAAACGAGCAGTACTTC.

This clonotype was seen many times. The V and J genes are TRBV20-1 and TRBJ2-6, with 7 nucleotides matching TRBD2. The CDR3 extends over 15 amino acids. V trimming: 1 base; J trimming: 2 bases; junction bases outside the gene matches: 2. Germline CDR1 and CDR2: DFQATT and SNEGSKA (reference sequence). As DNA, the CDR3 is TGCAGTGCTAGAGTGGGGACTACTGGGGCCAACGTCCTGACTTTC. It yields the protein CSARVGTTGANVLTF.

This clonotype has just a few counts. The chain combines TRBV5-1 with TRBJ2-1; tentatively, D is TRBD2 (5 bases). The CDR3 totals 16 residues. Per germline, CDR1 SGHRS and CDR2 YFSETQ. Trimming pared 0 bases from V and 8 bases from J, leaving 18 bases between. The CDR3 bases are TGCGCCAGCAGCTTGGCCGGGGTACAGTTCTCGTATGAGCAGTTCTTC. This sequence encodes CASSLAGVQFSYEQFF.

This clonotype was picked up many times. The V and J genes are TRBV4-1 and TRBJ2-3; D remains unclear. This CDR3 comprises 13 residues. Trimming shortened V by 2 bases and J by 3 bases, and 6 bases separated the two germline ends. CDR1 and CDR2 (germline): MGHRA, YSYEKL. The CDR3 DNA reads as TGCGCCAGCAGCCAATTCGGGACAGATACGCAGTATTTT. As protein: CASSQFGTDTQYF.

The chain has TRBV20-1 and TRBJ1-5; the D is unclear. V shed 5 bases and J shed 2 bases, with 10 bases lying between them. This CDR3 spans 13 amino acids. Germline CDR1 DFQATT, CDR2 SNEGSKA (reference sequence). The CDR3 sequence is CSAGPGGNQPQHF. In DNA, the CDR3 is TGCAGTGCTGGGCCCGGAGGCAATCAGCCCCAGCATTTT.

This clonotype was counted a few times. The chain recombines TRBV5-1 with TRBJ2-7, with D maybe TRBD2 (6 bases). Germline values: CDR1 SGHRS, CDR2 YFSETQ. CDR3 length: 16 residues. V was shortened by 1 base and J by 0 bases, with 14 bases between the two germline ends. The CDR3 nucleotides are TGCGCCAGCAGCTTGTTACCGGGGGACCTCTCCTACGAGCAGTACTTC. Amino acid sequence: CASSLLPGDLSYEQYF.

The CDR3 DNA reads TGTGCCAGCAGCTTCTGGACACCGCTTATGAACACTGAAGCTTTCTTT. Translation gives CASSFWTPLMNTEAFF. The chain combines TRBV7-9 with TRBJ1-1, with D perhaps TRBD1 (5 bases). The V gene lost 3 bases and the J gene lost 0 bases, with 14 bases spanning the gap. This CDR3 comprises 16 residues. Germline values: CDR1 SEHNR, CDR2 FQNEAQ (reference sequence).

The V gene is TRBV2, the J gene TRBJ2-7, with 7 nucleotides matching TRBD1. The CDR3 has 16 residues. Germline trimming cut 6 bases from V and 5 bases from J; bases unmatched to any gene: 16. Germline loops: CDR1 SNHLY, CDR2 FYNNEI. The CDR3 region is CASRQQLYRGQDEQYF. The CDR3, as DNA: TGTGCCAGCAGGCAGCAGTTGTACAGGGGCCAGGACGAGCAGTACTTC. The whole variable domain, remainder taken from reference TRBV2 and TRBJ2-7, is EPEVTQTPSHQVTQMGQEVILRCVPISNHLYFYWYRQILGQKVEFLVSFYNNEISEKSEIFDDQFSVERPDGSNFTLKIRSTKLEDSAMYFCASRQQLYRGQDEQYFGPGTRLTVT.

This clonotype was seen only a few times. The CDR3 DNA follows: TGTGCCAGCAGCCAAGGACACCGTAACACTGAAGCTTTCTTT. Protein: CASSQGHRNTEAFF. V is TRBV3-1 and J is TRBJ1-1; D remains unclear. The germline gives CDR1 LGHDT, CDR2 YNNKEL (reference sequence). Trimming stripped 1 base from V and 2 bases from J, with 8 bases between. CDR3 size: 14 residues.